This T cell receptor beta chain appears in the sequencing data of a study of CD4+ T cells in melanoma (dated by TCRdb to about 2022). General notes on the study: Neoantigen-specific CD4+ T cells in human melanoma were what the study investigated. Beyond this particular receptor, the publication reports: The report described a correlation between neoantigen-specific CD4+ T cells and the function of CD8+ T cells, macrophages and B cells. Diverse differentiation states were reported to be shown by neoantigen-specific CD4+ T cells in melanoma.

As concerns this clone: Its antigen is still unknown. Per-base quality was not reported, and no clone a single base away is much larger than it.

To prepare the library, the immunoSEQ multiplex PCR assay was applied. TCRdb took over this immuneACCESS table, retaining in-frame rearrangements with V and J assigned. Such tables are incomplete; in checked studies, under half of the missing clones stem from an unresolved V gene, and the remainder is unexplained. For this sample the table gives several thousand clones, of which 60% to 80% were detected only once. Approximately 30% of the sample lies in the top ten. Per the germline V gene (reference sequence), GTSNPN is the CDR1 and SVGIG is the CDR2. V and J are trimmed by 3 bases and 3 bases, and the gene matches miss 17 bases of the junction. Counted from cysteine to phenylalanine, this CDR3 has 19 amino acids. Only the CDR3 region is kept as DNA, spanning 57 bases read in frame from base 1. The donors were melanoma patients.

The sequence derives from a human donor with melanoma. The sequence joins TRBV30 to TRBJ1-3; TRBD1 matches 10 bases in the middle. Sequences were obtained from cells from a culture (not recorded whether cultured in vitro). The nucleotide sequence reads TGTGCCTGGAGCCCGGGGCTCGGGAAGACAGGGGGCGGTGGAAACACCATATATTTT. Its protein is CAWSPGLGKTGGGGNTIYF.